The next 10 T cell receptor beta chains were all read from a single sample in a study of cytomegalovirus exposure and HLA in healthy donors. A multiplex PCR was run with 60 Vbeta primers and 13 Jbeta primers. Here immunoSEQ multiplex PCR was the method, and the copy in TCRdb shows in-frame clones only, minus some. The sample contains around 62,000 clones, under 80% of which appear only once. Sequencing was carried out using PBMCs. The receptors come from a male donor in good health and CMV-seropositive.

This clone was counted only a few times. The rearrangement uses TRBV7-9 and TRBJ1-1; D is possibly TRBD1 (5 bases). The CDR3 is 13 residues long. V lost 5 bases, J lost 11 bases, and 18 bases lay in between. Looked up from germline, CDR1 is SEHNR and CDR2 is FQNEAQ (reference sequence). The CDR3 sequence: CASSPNHQGFAFF. As DNA, the CDR3 is TGTGCCAGCAGCCCCAACCACCAGGGCTTTGCTTTCTTT.

This chain links TRBV14 with TRBJ1-2; 10 nucleotides agree with TRBD1. Trimming cost V 6 bases and J 8 bases; bases outside gene matches: 6. This CDR3 has 13 amino acids. Per the germline V gene, CDR1 is SGHDN and CDR2 is FVKESK. The CDR3 bases are TGTGCCAGCAGGCGACAGGGGGCTAGAGGCTACACCTTC. Protein: CASRRQGARGYTF.

V gene TRBV10-3 combines with J gene TRBJ1-1; 10 nucleotides line up with TRBD1. This CDR3 comprises 13 residues. Per germline, CDR1 ENHRY and CDR2 SYGVKD. The V gene end was trimmed by 6 bases and the J gene end by 5 bases; junction bases not matched to a gene: 3. CDR3 loop: CAIRTGGDTEAFF. Here the CDR3 DNA reads TGTGCCATCAGGACAGGGGGCGATACTGAAGCTTTCTTT.

The chain carries TRBV11-2 and TRBJ1-2; D perhaps matches TRBD1 (5 bases). The CDR3 has 14 residues. Germline CDR1 is SGHAT and CDR2 is FQNNGV. V was pared by 0 bases and J by 8 bases, with 13 bases between. CDR3 residues: CASSLDLGAGGYTF. The CDR3 DNA reads TGTGCCAGCAGCTTAGATCTAGGGGCCGGCGGCTACACCTTC. The full variable domain, completed using reference TRBV11-2 and TRBJ1-2, is EAGVAQSPRYKIIEKRQSVAFWCNPISGHATLYWYQQILGQGPKLLIQFQNNGVVDDSQLPKDRFSAERLKGVDSTLKIQPAKLEDSAVYLCASSLDLGAGGYTFGSGTRLTVV.

This rearrangement joins TRBV30 to TRBJ1-1; 7 positions match TRBD1. Germline CDR1 is GTSNPN and CDR2 is SVGIG (reference sequence). The CDR3 consists of 18 residues. The V segment lost 2 bases and the J segment 1 base; nucleotides outside the gene matches: 16. CDR3 in DNA: TGTGCCTGGAGTCCCTTACGATACCGGGACAGAGAGAACACTGAAGCTTTCTTT. Translation gives CAWSPLRYRDRENTEAFF.

The chain carries TRBV5-1 and TRBJ2-7, with D hard to call. CDR1 and CDR2 (germline): SGHRS, YFSETQ. V was cut by 6 bases and J by 1 base, with 11 bases left in between. This CDR3 has 13 residues. The CDR3 spells CASKSSQSYEQYF. For the CDR3, the DNA is TGCGCCAGCAAATCATCGCAGTCCTACGAGCAGTACTTC. Variable domain in full (rest from reference TRBV5-1 and TRBJ2-7): KAGVTQTPRYLIKTRGQQVTLSCSPISGHRSVSWYQQTPGQGLQFLFEYFSETQRNKGNFPGRFSGRQFSNSRSEMNVSTLELGDSALYLCASKSSQSYEQYFGPGTRLTVT.

The V gene is TRBV6-5, the J gene TRBJ2-1, with 7 bases matching TRBD2. The trim removed 0 bases at V and 10 bases at J, leaving 0 bases unmatched. CDR3 length: 12 residues. Germline V gene data show CDR1 as MNHEY and CDR2 as SVGAGI. The DNA for the CDR3 is TGTGCCAGCAGTTACTCGGGGGGGGAGCAGTTCTTC. It specifies CASSYSGGEQFF.

The V and J genes are TRBV7-2 and TRBJ2-7; 15 nucleotides match TRBD2. CDR1 and CDR2 (germline): SGHTA, FQGNSA. CDR3 size: 19 residues. V lost 5 bases, J lost 0 bases, and 11 bases stayed unmatched. This CDR3 is CASSPRTSGGAGRSYEQYF. The DNA for the CDR3 is TGTGCCAGCAGCCCGAGGACTAGCGGGGGGGCCGGGCGCTCCTACGAGCAGTACTTC.

This clone was detected once. The chain uses TRBV19 and TRBJ1-6, with 9 nucleotides matching TRBD1. The CDR3 is 16 amino acids. J gave up 9 bases and V 5 bases, and 11 bases lay outside the gene matches. Germline V gene lookup returns CDR1 LNHDA and CDR2 SQIVND (reference sequence). This CDR3 is CASSFVTGGRGSPLHF. The CDR3 nucleotides are TGTGCCAGTAGTTTCGTTACAGGGGGCCGGGGTTCACCCCTCCACTTT.

The rearrangement uses TRBV4-2 and TRBJ1-1, with D possibly being TRBD1 (6 bases). This CDR3 comprises 16 residues. Germline-derived CDR1 and CDR2 are LGHNA and YNFKEQ. Trimming pared 0 bases from V and 2 bases from J, leaving 13 bases between. CDR3: CASSQDQGHLNTEAFF. CDR3 DNA sequence: TGTGCCAGCAGCCAAGACCAGGGACACTTAAACACTGAAGCTTTCTTT.